This passage covers 19 T cell receptor beta chains from one sample sequenced in a study of blood T cell repertoires in COVID-19. Assay: immunoSEQ multiplex PCR; the TCRdb copy retains only in-frame clones and omits some. The profile shows tens of thousands of clones, around 83% of them singletons. Input material: peripheral blood. These receptors originate from a human donor in a cohort sampled during active COVID-19.

This chain joins TRBV11-2 and TRBJ1-2; D perhaps matches TRBD1 (6 bases). Trimming stripped 5 bases from V and 1 base from J, with 14 bases between. Germline V gene lookup returns CDR1 SGHAT and CDR2 FQNNGV. There are 15 residues in the CDR3. As DNA, the CDR3 is TGTGCCAGCAGCGTTAGGGGGGGGAATAACTATGGCTACACCTTC. Residues: CASSVRGGNNYGYTF.

This clone has just one count. This chain connects TRBV7-9 to TRBJ2-2, with 10 bases that match TRBD1. This CDR3 comprises 14 residues. V was pared by 6 bases and J by 8 bases, with 6 bases of the junction left unmatched. Germline V lookup: CDR1 SEHNR, CDR2 FQNEAQ (reference sequence). The CDR3 protein is CASSRQGALGELFF. The CDR3 DNA is TGTGCCAGCAGTCGACAGGGGGCTTTGGGGGAGCTGTTTTTT. Supplemented by reference TRBV7-9 and TRBJ2-2, the full variable domain reads DTGVSQNPRHKITKRGQNVTFRCDPISEHNRLYWYRQTLGQGPEFLTYFQNEAQLEKSRLLSDRFSAERPKGSFSTLEIQRTEQGDSAMYLCASSRQGALGELFFGEGSRLTVL.

The V and J genes are TRBV6-9 and TRBJ1-6; no reliable D call. V was clipped by 6 bases and J by 2 bases, with 11 bases between them. The germline V gene has CDR1 MNHGY and CDR2 SVAAGI. The CDR3 consists of 15 residues. CDR3 residues: CASRHQVAYNSPLHF. The DNA of the CDR3 is TGTGCCAGCAGGCACCAGGTGGCCTATAATTCACCCCTCCACTTT.

The gene calls are TRBV7-8 and TRBJ1-5; 7 positions agree with TRBD1. Germline loops: CDR1 SGHVS, CDR2 FQNEAQ. The CDR3 has 16 residues. V lost 2 bases to trimming and J lost 1 base; unmatched junction nucleotides: 5. The CDR3: CASSLLDRASNQPQHF. In DNA, the CDR3 is TGTGCCAGCAGCTTATTAGACAGGGCGAGCAATCAGCCCCAGCATTTT. The full variable domain, completed using reference TRBV7-8 and TRBJ1-5, is GAGVSQSPRYKVAKRGQDVALRCDPISGHVSLFWYQQALGQGPEFLTYFQNEAQLDKSGLPSDRFFAERPEGSVSTLKIQRTQQEDSAVYLCASSLLDRASNQPQHFGDGTRLSIL.

The chain is built from TRBV4-1 and TRBJ1-4; D is ambiguous. The CDR3 consists of 13 residues. Germline CDR1 MGHRA, CDR2 YSYEKL. The germline V and J ends were trimmed by 7 bases and 8 bases, with 14 bases remaining between them. The CDR3 loop reads CASTRRIEEKLFF. CDR3 sequence (DNA): TGCGCCAGCACCCGTCGAATAGAAGAAAAACTGTTTTTT.

The CDR3 coding sequence is TGTGCCAGCAGCCAGCGCGGACAGGGGTATGATCATGGCTACACCTTC. Its protein product is CASSQRGQGYDHGYTF. The chain combines TRBV7-9 with TRBJ1-2; 9 positions agree with TRBD1. The CDR3 consists of 16 residues. Looked up from germline, CDR1 is SEHNR and CDR2 is FQNEAQ (reference sequence). Germline trimming cut 5 bases from V and 6 bases from J; bases unmatched to any gene: 13.

The V gene is TRBV19, the J gene TRBJ1-5; TRBD1 matches 9 bases. With V trimmed by 5 bases and J by 5 bases, 10 bases remained unmatched. The CDR3 contains 16 residues. Germline V gene sequence: CDR1 LNHDA, CDR2 SQIVND (reference sequence). For the CDR3, the DNA is TGTGCCAGTAGTCCCGAGGGACAGGGTGGGGATCAGCCCCAGCATTTT. This codes for CASSPEGQGGDQPQHF.

V gene TRBV6-5 combines with J gene TRBJ1-2; the match to TRBD1 covers 7 bases. The CDR3 covers 15 residues. The trim removed 5 bases at V and 4 bases at J, leaving 10 bases unmatched. Germline V gene lookup returns CDR1 MNHEY and CDR2 SVGAGI. DNA of the CDR3: TGTGCCAGCAGTCAACAGGGGTTCAAGTCCTATGGCTACACCTTC. Translation: CASSQQGFKSYGYTF.

This rearrangement joins TRBV18 to TRBJ1-3, with D possibly matching TRBD1 (6 bases). The CDR3 is 18 residues long. V lost 3 bases and J 4 bases, leaving 22 bases between the germline ends. Germline V gene data show CDR1 as KGHSH and CDR2 as LQKENI. The CDR3 loop reads CASSPPQQQGVAGNTIYF. DNA of the CDR3: TGTGCCAGCTCACCCCCCCAACAACAGGGAGTAGCCGGAAACACCATATATTTT.

Here the CDR3 DNA reads TGTGCCAGCAGTCCCGGGGGAAGCTATGGCTACACCTTC. Translated: CASSPGGSYGYTF. The V gene is TRBV3-1 (or the pseudogene TRBV3-2), the J gene TRBJ1-2, with D possibly matching TRBD1 (5 bases). V was cut by 6 bases and J by 4 bases, with 12 bases left in between. Germline CDR1 is LGHDT and CDR2 is YNNKEL (reference sequence). The CDR3 consists of 13 residues.

The rearrangement links TRBV29-1 to TRBJ2-3; D is perhaps TRBD1 (5 bases). Trimming took 6 bases from V and 5 from J, leaving 12 bases between them. The CDR3 has 12 amino acids. The germline CDR1 and CDR2 sequences are SQVTM and ANQGSEA. This CDR3 is CSVTVQGDTQYF. CDR3 bases: TGCAGCGTAACGGTTCAGGGAGATACGCAGTATTTT.

The genes are TRBV5-6 and TRBJ1-2, with TRBD1 as a possible D gene (5 bases). The CDR3 totals 15 residues. Between the trimmed V and J ends, which lost 2 bases and 4 bases, there was a span of 15 bases. Germline assignment: CDR1 SGHDT and CDR2 YYEEEE. This CDR3 is CASSFFGGDSYGYTF. The CDR3 nucleotides read TGTGCCAGCAGCTTCTTCGGGGGGGACTCCTATGGCTACACCTTC.

This CDR3 is CASSPPRQGATDTQYF. The CDR3 nucleotides read TGCGCCAGCAGCCCACCGAGACAGGGGGCAACAGATACGCAGTATTTT. This chain links TRBV5-1 with TRBJ2-3, with 10 bases that match TRBD1. Losses at the gene ends were 4 bases for V and 3 bases for J; bases not matched to a gene: 8. The germline CDR1 and CDR2 sequences are SGHRS and YFSETQ. This CDR3 contains 16 residues.

This chain uses TRBV12-3 or TRBV12-4 with TRBJ2-5, with D uncertain. V lost 6 bases, J lost 3 bases, and 5 bases lay in between. The CDR3 spans 11 residues. CDR3 DNA: TGTGCCAGCAGCCTTAAAGAGACCCAGTACTTC. This gives the protein CASSLKETQYF.

The CDR3 reads CASSEGSGGAGELFF. CDR3 coding DNA: TGTGCCAGCTCCGAGGGTAGCGGGGGGGCCGGGGAGCTGTTTTTT. The V and J genes are TRBV6-5 and TRBJ2-2; TRBD2 agrees at 11 bases. After removal of 8 bases from V and 6 bases from J, the junction contained 8 bases not matched to a gene. Germline V gene lookup returns CDR1 MNHEY and CDR2 SVGAGI. This CDR3 spans 15 amino acids.

This clone was counted a few times. At one end the junction does not follow the germline gene, possibly because of a read error. The rearrangement uses TRBV7-7 and TRBJ2-3; D is perhaps TRBD2 (6 bases). Germline V CDR1 and CDR2: SSHAT, FNYEAQ (reference sequence). The CDR3 is 15 residues long. CDR3 DNA: TGTGCTAGCAGCGAAGGTGGGACTTTCACAGATACGCAGTATTTT. Amino acids: CASSEGGTFTDTQYF.

The rearrangement joins TRBV3-1 (or the pseudogene TRBV3-2) to TRBJ2-1, with D perhaps matching TRBD2 (5 bases). V shed 11 bases and J shed 0 bases, with 11 bases lying between them. CDR1 and CDR2 (germline): LGHDT, YNNKEL (reference sequence). CDR3 length equals 13 residues. The CDR3 region has the DNA TGTGCCGCTTCGGGGAGCTCCTACAATGAGCAGTTCTTC. Translating it yields CAASGSSYNEQFF.

This clone was found once. The chain has TRBV7-8 and TRBJ1-1; D is possibly TRBD1 (6 bases). The germline gives CDR1 SGHVS, CDR2 FQNEAQ. This CDR3 comprises 14 residues. V shed 7 bases and J shed 1 base, with 13 bases lying between them. The CDR3 nucleotides are TGTGCCAGCACCCACAGGGAGGGGAACACTGAAGCTTTCTTT. Translated, it gives CASTHREGNTEAFF.

This rearrangement joins TRBV19 to TRBJ2-5, with 7 bases matching TRBD1. The CDR3 covers 16 residues. Germline trimming cut 4 bases from V and 2 bases from J; bases unmatched to any gene: 10. Germline loops: CDR1 LNHDA, CDR2 SQIVND (reference sequence). CDR3 protein: CASSTPTGSIQETQYF. CDR3 bases: TGTGCCAGTAGTACCCCGACAGGGAGCATACAAGAGACCCAGTACTTC.